These T cell receptor beta chains were read from a single sample in a study of PD-1 blockade in classical Hodgkin lymphoma. The table came from immunoSEQ multiplex PCR; TCRdb's copy has only in-frame clones and leaves some out. The sample contains approximately 26,000 clones, about 76% of which appear only once. The starting material was peripheral blood mononuclear cells (PBMCs), obtained before the second cycle of nivolumab. These receptors came from a human donor with classical Hodgkin lymphoma. CDR3s include the opening cysteine and the closing phenylalanine or tryptophan. D genes are given only for firm matches. A row's size may be missing; if present it is once, few, many or a size class.

j_call v_call d_call clone_size cdr3_aa
TRBJ2-5 TRBV5-1 TRBD2 once CASSLPSGRARIPETQYF
TRBJ1-1 TRBV2 NA NA CASSDGRDTEAFF
TRBJ1-1 TRBV9 NA NA CASSVDLNTEAFF
TRBJ2-7 TRBV7-2 NA NA CASSSPGTLSYEQYF
TRBJ1-5 TRBV6-1 NA NA CASSATGNDNQPQHF
TRBJ2-7 TRBV4-1 TRBD1 once CASSPGQGVDEQYF
TRBJ2-3 TRBV5-4 TRBD2 NA CASSSSKRGGGDTQYF
TRBJ2-3 TRBV9 NA NA CASSVAGGASTDTQYF
TRBJ1-4 TRBV2 TRBD1 NA CASSEQGGEKLFF
TRBJ1-1 TRBV11-3 NA NA CASSHRSAGAAFF
TRBJ2-1 TRBV12-5 NA NA CASGLRPGAQFF
TRBJ1-1 TRBV19 NA NA CASSTDWPGQPEAFF
TRBJ2-5 TRBV10-1 NA NA CASSESGGETQYF